The T cell receptor beta chain under discussion was sequenced for a study of persistence of HIV-infected CD4 T cells (dated by TCRdb to 2018 to 2021). Regarding the complete study: Participants had been on suppressive ART for a median of 8 years. Apart from a couple of participants who underwent leukapheresis at a single time point, peripheral blood samples of up to 180 mL were collected from participants at multiple time points. Anti-CD3/anti-CD28 stimulation activated a higher proportion of cells, with a lower memory fraction, than antigen stimulation. The clonality of all cells in each sorted population was measured by TCRbeta sequencing, and the clonality of infected cells was measured by proviral sequencing. For the TCR cluster analysis across participants, roughly eight participants were included for CMV and six or seven participants for Gag. The study isolated CMV- and HIV-1 Gag-responding CD4+ T cells from ART-treated individuals to examine antigen-driven clonal expansion of HIV-1-infected cells.

Here is what the overall study found, with its caveats: Significantly lower TCRbeta richness was observed in CMV- and Gag-responding cells than in anti-CD3/anti-CD28-responding cells, and higher oligoclonality was observed in CMV-responding cells than in CD3/CD28-stimulated and Gag-responding cells. Because the TCR analyses were done in bulk, restricting them to just the rare CMV-responding cells that actually carried HIV-1 proviruses was not possible. Few individuals were included in the study, and only a limited range of antigens was tested. Degenerate expanded CDR3beta sequences were enriched in antigen-responding cells, suggesting convergent selection of CD4+ responses to CMV and Gag. Within the same sorted populations, TCR oligoclonality correlated with proviral oligoclonality.

For this clone: It has no known antigen specificity. Base qualities are not recorded, but no much larger clone differs from it by a single base.

The immunoSEQ hsTCRB assay version 4, run in survey mode, was used to sequence TCRbeta repertoires from genomic DNA. Genomic DNA was diluted to 7.5 to 10 ng/uL, and up to roughly 1 ug per sample was used for TCRbeta sequencing. Regarding the original processing steps: TCRbeta data analysis was done in ImmunoSeq Analyzer 3.0, and diversity was calculated on productive nucleotide rearrangements. Lower-bound TCR diversity was estimated with the improved Chao index, and clonality with the Gini coefficient using the Immunarch R package. Different nucleotide rearrangements encoding the same CDR3beta amino acid sequence were treated as distinct clonotypes. Differential abundance analysis found TCRbeta sequences that were significantly enriched in antigen-responding cells compared with anti-CD3/anti-CD28-activated cells. GLIPH2 grouped TCRs by predicted peptide-MHC specificity, both within each participant and across combined participant data sets. The table comes from immuneACCESS by way of TCRdb, which keeps in-frame sequences with V and J called. Part of the clones is missing from these tables; in studies checked, under half for an unresolved V gene and the rest for unknown reasons. V and J calls plus clone size are reproduced from that table; the DNA served to infer D and trimming. The sample profile shows roughly 45,000 clones; 89% of them were found once. The top ten clonotypes cover just over 1% of the sample.

CDR1 and CDR2 are read off the germline V gene as KGHDR and SFDVKD. V drops 6 bases and J drops 2 bases, leaving 10 bases in between. The CDR3 runs 14 residues from the cysteine to the phenylalanine. Only CDR3 DNA remains: 42 bases, in frame from the first base. This sample's treatment or condition label indicates: suppressive antiretroviral therapy. Cells were stimulated with anti-CD3/anti-CD28 magnetic beads as a nonspecific positive control representing the CD4+ T cell repertoire. CD4+ T cells that responded were sorted based on upregulation of both CD40 ligand and CD69. HIV-1-infected adults in whom suppressive ART had been started during chronic infection were enrolled as participants. Participants had undetectable plasma HIV-1 RNA below 50 copies/mL for at least 4 years. To be included, a participant needed positive CMV serology and a CD4+ T cell count above 400 cells/uL. Before stimulation, PBMCs were isolated using density centrifugation and then depleted of CD8+ T cells. CD8-depleted PBMCs were stimulated for approximately 19 hours with anti-CD28/CD49d costimulation, CD40-blocking antibody and enfuvirtide to prevent new infections. Cell sorting was performed on a Beckman Coulter MoFlo Legacy or XDP sorter, and dead cells were excluded with propidium iodide. Genomic DNA was extracted with the QIAamp DNA Mini Kit for samples above one million cells, otherwise with the Quick-DNA Microprep Kit.

This clonotype was obtained from an adult man with HIV who was CMV-seropositive. The source was CD4+ T cells sorted from PBMCs after roughly 20-hour stimulation, collected from a patient who received antiretroviral therapy. The sample's cell subset or site, from its label and the paper: CD40L+CD69+ CD4 T cells responding to anti-CD3/anti-CD28 beads, representing the overall repertoire. The rearrangement combines TRBV24-1 with TRBJ1-5; TRBD1 is possibly the D segment (6 matching bases). The sequence in DNA is TGTGCCACCAGTAACAGGGAGGGCAATCAGCCCCAGCATTTT. Translation gives CATSNREGNQPQHF.